This T cell receptor (beta chain) was identified in a study of regulatory T cells in long-lasting Graves disease. Noted time point: persistent/refractory GD, antithyroid drugs over 5 years with positive TRAb. RNA from PBMCs was the source of the TCR library. Into tubes containing EDTA, 7.5 to 9.5 milliliters of peripheral blood were drawn. HTBI primers from iRepertoire and Arm-PCR of CDR3 regions yielded the TCR beta libraries. From the multiplex PCR reads, TCRdb called clonotypes with MiXCR, one entry per CDR3 protein. The sample lists over 350,000 distinct CDR3 sequences, around 20% occurring once. Per the germline V gene, CDR1 is SGHAT and CDR2 is FQNNGV. CDR3 length: 13 amino acids. Trimming shortened V by 1 base and J by 7 bases, and 8 bases separated the two germline ends. This clonotype appeared many times. Its antigen is as yet unknown. Study results and limitations: TRBV28 was favored in persistent disease, as were TRBJ1-2 and TRBJ2-5. Between persistent patients, fewer than 3,500 public clonotypes were shared, exceeding the approximately 870 shared between new patients.

The sequenced sample was peripheral blood mononuclear cells (PBMCs), obtained when the disease was refractory, from a patient treated with antithyroid drugs. The rearrangement uses TRBV11-2 and TRBJ1-5; no clear D. This TCR derives from a female donor with Graves disease. The CDR3 spells CASSLAEFQPQHF. The CDR3 nucleotides are TGTGCCAGCAGCTTAGCTGAGTTCCAGCCCCAGCATTTT.